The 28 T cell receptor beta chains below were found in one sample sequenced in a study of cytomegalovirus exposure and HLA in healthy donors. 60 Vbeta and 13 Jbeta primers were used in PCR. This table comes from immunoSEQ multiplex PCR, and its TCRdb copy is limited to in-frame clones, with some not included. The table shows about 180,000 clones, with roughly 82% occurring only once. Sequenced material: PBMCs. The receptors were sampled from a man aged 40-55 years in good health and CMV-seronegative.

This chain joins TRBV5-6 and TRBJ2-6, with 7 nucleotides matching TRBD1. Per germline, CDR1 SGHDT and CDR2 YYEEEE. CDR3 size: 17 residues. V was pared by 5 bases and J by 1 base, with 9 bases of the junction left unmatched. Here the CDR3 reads CASRPWRQGSGANVLTF. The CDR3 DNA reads TGTGCCAGCAGACCGTGGCGACAGGGTTCTGGGGCCAACGTCCTGACTTTC.

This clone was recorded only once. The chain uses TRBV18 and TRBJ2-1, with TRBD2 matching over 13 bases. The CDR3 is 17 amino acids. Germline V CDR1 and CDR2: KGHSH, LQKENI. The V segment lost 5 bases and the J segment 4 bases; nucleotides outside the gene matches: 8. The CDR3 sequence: CASSRTSGRGGYNEQFF. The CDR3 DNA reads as TGTGCCAGCTCAAGGACTAGCGGGAGAGGGGGTTACAATGAGCAGTTCTTC.

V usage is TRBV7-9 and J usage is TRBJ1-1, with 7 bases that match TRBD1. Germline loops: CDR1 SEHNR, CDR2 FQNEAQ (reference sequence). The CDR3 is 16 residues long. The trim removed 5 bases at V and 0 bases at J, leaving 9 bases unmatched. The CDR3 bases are TGTGCCAGCAGCCACGATCGGACAGGCATGAACACTGAAGCTTTCTTT. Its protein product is CASSHDRTGMNTEAFF.

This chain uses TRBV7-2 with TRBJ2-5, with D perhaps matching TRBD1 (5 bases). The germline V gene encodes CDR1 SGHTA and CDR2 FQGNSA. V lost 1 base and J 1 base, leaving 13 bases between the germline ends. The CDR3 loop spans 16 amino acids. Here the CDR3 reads CASSLGARASQETQYF. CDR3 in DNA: TGTGCCAGCAGCTTAGGGGCCAGGGCCAGCCAAGAGACCCAGTACTTC.

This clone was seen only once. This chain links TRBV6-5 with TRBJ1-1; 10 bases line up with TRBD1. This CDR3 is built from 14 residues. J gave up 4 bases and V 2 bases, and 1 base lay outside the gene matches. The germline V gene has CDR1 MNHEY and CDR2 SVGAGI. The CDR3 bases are TGTGCCAGCAGTTACGGGACAGGGGCCACTGAAGCTTTCTTT. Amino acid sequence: CASSYGTGATEAFF.

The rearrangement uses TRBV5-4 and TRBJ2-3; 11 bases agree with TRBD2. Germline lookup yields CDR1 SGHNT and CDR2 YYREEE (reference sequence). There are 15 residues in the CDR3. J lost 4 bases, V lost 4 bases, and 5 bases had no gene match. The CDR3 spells CASSRGTSGADTQYF. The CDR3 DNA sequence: TGTGCCAGCAGCCGCGGGACTAGCGGTGCAGATACGCAGTATTTT.

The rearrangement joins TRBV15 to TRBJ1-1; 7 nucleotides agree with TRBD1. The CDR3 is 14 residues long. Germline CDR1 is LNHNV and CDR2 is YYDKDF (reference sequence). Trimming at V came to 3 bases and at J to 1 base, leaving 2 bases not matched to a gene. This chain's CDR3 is CATSRGQSNTEAFF. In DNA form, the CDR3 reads TGTGCCACCAGCAGGGGACAGTCGAACACTGAAGCTTTCTTT.

The CDR3: CASSPPSGRGTEAFF. The CDR3, as DNA: TGTGCCAGCTCACCCCCATCTGGGAGGGGCACTGAAGCTTTCTTT. J is TRBJ1-1 and V is TRBV18; D perhaps matches TRBD1 (5 bases). Trimming removed 3 bases from V and 4 bases from J, with 15 bases in between. CDR3 length equals 15 residues. Looked up from germline, CDR1 is KGHSH and CDR2 is LQKENI.

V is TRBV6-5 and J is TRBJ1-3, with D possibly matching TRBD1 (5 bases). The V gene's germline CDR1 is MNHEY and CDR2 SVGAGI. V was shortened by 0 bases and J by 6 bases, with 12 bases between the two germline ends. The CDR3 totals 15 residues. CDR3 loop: CASSYSGQDINTIYF. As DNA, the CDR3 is TGTGCCAGCAGTTACTCGGGCCAGGACATAAACACCATATATTTT.

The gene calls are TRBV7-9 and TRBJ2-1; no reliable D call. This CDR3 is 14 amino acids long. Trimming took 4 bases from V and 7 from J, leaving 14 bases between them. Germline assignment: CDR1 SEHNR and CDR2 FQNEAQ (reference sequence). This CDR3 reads CASSYEARGNEQFF. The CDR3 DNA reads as TGTGCCAGCAGCTATGAGGCTAGAGGTAATGAGCAGTTCTTC.

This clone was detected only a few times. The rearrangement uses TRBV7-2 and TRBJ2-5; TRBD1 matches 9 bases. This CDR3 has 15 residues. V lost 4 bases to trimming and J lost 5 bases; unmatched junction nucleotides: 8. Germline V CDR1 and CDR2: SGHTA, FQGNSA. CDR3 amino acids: CASSYGQGRLETQYF. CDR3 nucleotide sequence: TGTGCCAGCAGCTACGGACAGGGGCGGCTGGAGACCCAGTACTTC. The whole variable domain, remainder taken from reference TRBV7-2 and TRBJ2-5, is GAGVSQSPSNKVTEKGKDVELRCDPISGHTALYWYRQSLGQGLEFLIYFQGNSAPDKSGLPSDRFSAERTGGSVSTLTIQRTQQEDSAVYLCASSYGQGRLETQYFGPGTRLLVL.

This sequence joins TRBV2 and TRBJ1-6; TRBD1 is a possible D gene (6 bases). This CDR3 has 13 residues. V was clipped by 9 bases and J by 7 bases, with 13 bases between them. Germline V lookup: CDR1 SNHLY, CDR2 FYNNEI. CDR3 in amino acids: CASSDRLNSPLHF. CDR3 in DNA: TGTGCCAGTTCGGACAGACTCAATTCACCCCTCCACTTT.

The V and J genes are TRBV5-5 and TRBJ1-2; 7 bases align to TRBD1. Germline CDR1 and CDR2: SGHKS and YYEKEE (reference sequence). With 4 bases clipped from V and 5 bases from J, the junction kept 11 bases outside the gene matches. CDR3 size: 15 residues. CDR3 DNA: TGTGCCAGCAGCCAGCGGACAGGAAAGAATTATGGCTACACCTTC. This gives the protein CASSQRTGKNYGYTF.

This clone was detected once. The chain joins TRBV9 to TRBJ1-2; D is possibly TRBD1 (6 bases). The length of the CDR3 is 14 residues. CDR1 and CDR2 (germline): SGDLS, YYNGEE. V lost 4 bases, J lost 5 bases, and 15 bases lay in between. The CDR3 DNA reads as TGTGCCAGCAGCTCCCAGACAGGCCTGTATGGCTACACCTTC. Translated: CASSSQTGLYGYTF.

The CDR3 here is CASSRGGGGYTF. CDR3 nucleotides: TGTGCCAGCAGCCGGGGAGGGGGTGGCTACACCTTC. The rearrangement links TRBV25-1 to TRBJ1-2; perhaps TRBD1 as D (6 bases). The ends were cut back, 6 bases at V and 7 bases at J, with 12 bases in the middle. The CDR3 runs 12 residues. CDR1 and CDR2 (germline): MGHDK, SYGVNS.

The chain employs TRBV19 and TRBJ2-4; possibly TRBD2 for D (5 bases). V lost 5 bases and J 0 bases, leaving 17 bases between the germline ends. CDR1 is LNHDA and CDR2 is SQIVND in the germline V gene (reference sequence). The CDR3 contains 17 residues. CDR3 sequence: CASSPRERVGAKNIQYF. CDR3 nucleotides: TGTGCCAGTAGTCCAAGGGAGAGGGTAGGAGCCAAAAACATTCAGTACTTC.

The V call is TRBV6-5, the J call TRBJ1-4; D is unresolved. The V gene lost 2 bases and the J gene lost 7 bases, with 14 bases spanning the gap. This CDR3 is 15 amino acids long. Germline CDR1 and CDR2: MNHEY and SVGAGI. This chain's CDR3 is CASSYLGKIGEKLFF. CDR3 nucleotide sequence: TGTGCCAGCAGTTACCTCGGGAAAATCGGTGAAAAACTGTTTTTT.

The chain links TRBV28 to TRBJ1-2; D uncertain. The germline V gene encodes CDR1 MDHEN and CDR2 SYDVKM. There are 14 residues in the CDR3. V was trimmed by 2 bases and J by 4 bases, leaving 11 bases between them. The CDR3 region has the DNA TGTGCCAGCAGTTTAGGGAGTAAGGTCTATGGCTACACCTTC. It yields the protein CASSLGSKVYGYTF.

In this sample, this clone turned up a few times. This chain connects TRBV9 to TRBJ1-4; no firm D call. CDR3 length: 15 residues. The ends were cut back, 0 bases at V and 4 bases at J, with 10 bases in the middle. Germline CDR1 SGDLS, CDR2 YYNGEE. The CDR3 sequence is CASSVGGLGNEKLFF. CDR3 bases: TGTGCCAGCAGCGTAGGAGGGTTGGGTAATGAAAAACTGTTTTTT.

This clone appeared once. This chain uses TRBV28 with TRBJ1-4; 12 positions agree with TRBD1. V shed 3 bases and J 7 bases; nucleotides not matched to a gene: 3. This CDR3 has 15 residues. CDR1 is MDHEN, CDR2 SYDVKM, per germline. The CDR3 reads CASSLGDRGLEKLFF. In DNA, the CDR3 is TGTGCCAGCAGTTTGGGGGACAGGGGGCTTGAAAAACTGTTTTTT.

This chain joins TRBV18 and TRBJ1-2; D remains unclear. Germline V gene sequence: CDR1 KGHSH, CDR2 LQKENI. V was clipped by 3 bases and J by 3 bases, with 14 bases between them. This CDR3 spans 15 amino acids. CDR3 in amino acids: CASSPRIDGDYGYTF. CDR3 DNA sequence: TGTGCCAGCTCACCTCGTATTGACGGGGACTATGGCTACACCTTC.

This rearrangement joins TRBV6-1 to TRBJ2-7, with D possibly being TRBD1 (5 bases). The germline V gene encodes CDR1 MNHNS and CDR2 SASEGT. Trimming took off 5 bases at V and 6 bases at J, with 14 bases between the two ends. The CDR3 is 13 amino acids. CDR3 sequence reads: CASSTQQGLEQYF. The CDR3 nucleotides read TGTGCCAGCAGTACCCAGCAGGGTCTCGAGCAGTACTTC.

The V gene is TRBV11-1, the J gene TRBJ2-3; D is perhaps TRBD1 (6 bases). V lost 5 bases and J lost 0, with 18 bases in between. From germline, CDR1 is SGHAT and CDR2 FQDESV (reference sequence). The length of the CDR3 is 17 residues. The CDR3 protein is CASSPLRTVLSTDTQYF. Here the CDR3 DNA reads TGTGCCAGCAGCCCTCTAAGGACAGTCCTTAGCACAGATACGCAGTATTTT.

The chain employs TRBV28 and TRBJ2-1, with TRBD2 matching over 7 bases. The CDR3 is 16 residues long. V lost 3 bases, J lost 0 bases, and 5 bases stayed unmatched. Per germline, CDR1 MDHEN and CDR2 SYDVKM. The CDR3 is CASSFVAGSSYNEQFF. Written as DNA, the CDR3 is TGTGCCAGCAGTTTCGTAGCGGGCAGCTCCTACAATGAGCAGTTCTTC.

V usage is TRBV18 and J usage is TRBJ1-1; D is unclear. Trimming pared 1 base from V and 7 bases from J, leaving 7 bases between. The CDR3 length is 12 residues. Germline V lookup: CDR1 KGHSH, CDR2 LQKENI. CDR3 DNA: TGTGCCAGCTCACCACTGCCAGGTGAAGCTTTCTTT. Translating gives CASSPLPGEAFF. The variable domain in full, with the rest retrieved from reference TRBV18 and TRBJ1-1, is NAGVMQNPRHLVRRRGQEARLRCSPMKGHSHVYWYRQLPEEGLKFMVYLQKENIIDESGMPKERFSAEFPKEGPSILRIQQVVRGDSAAYFCASSPLPGEAFFGQGTRLTVV.

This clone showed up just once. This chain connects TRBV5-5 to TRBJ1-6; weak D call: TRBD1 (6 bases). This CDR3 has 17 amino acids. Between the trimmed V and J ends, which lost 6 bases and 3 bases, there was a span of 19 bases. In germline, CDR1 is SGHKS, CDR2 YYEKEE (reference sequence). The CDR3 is CASIPTPQGLYNSPLHF. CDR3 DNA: TGTGCCAGCATCCCGACCCCCCAGGGGCTCTATAATTCACCCCTCCACTTT.

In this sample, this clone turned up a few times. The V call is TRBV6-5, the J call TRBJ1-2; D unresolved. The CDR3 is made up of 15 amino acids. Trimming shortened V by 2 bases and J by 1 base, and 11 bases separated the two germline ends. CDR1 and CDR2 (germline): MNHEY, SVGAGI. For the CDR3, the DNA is TGTGCCAGCAGTTACGGAGGCAGACGTAACTATGGCTACACCTTC. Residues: CASSYGGRRNYGYTF.

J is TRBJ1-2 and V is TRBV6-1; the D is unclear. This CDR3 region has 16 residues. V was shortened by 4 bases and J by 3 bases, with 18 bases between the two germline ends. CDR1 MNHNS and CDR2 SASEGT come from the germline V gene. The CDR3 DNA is TGTGCCAGCAGTGGCCCTCAGGATGGGCAGCACTATGGCTACACCTTC. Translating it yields CASSGPQDGQHYGYTF.